Below, 4 T cell receptor beta chains from the same sample are listed, as sequenced in a study of neurological immune-mediated disorders (dated by TCRdb to the late 2010s). Receptor amplification or capture employed 5' RACE. The run used an Illumina HiSeq 2500. TCRdb trimmed the raw reads at Q25, called clones with MiXCR and kept productive beta chains. Duplicate CDR3 protein sequences are folded into a single record with the most common DNA and genes. The sample profile shows 55,000 to 80,000 distinct CDR3 sequences; around 5% of them were found once. Together, the top ten hold 3% to 4% of the sample. The sample taken for sequencing was PBMCs. These receptors were obtained from a woman aged 50 to 60 with multiple sclerosis.

Ten or more counts support this clonotype. CDR3 bases: TGCAGTGCTAGCCTTACTAGCGGGGGGGCAGCGAATACGCAGTATTTT. Residues: CSASLTSGGAANTQYF. V and J are TRBV20-1 and TRBJ2-3, with 13 bases lining up with TRBD2. V was clipped by 3 bases and J by 7 bases; unmatched bases: 10. Germline CDR1 reads DFQATT; CDR2 reads SNEGSKA (reference sequence). This CDR3 region has 16 residues.

This clonotype was found many times. The CDR3 here is CASSIRIPRGANNEQFF. CDR3 nucleotides: TGTGCCAGCAGCATAAGGATTCCCAGGGGGGCAAACAATGAGCAGTTCTTC. V and J are TRBV7-2 and TRBJ2-1, with D perhaps matching TRBD1 (7 bases). Per germline, CDR1 SGHTA and CDR2 FQGNSA. V was clipped by 5 bases and J by 5 bases, with 22 bases between them. This CDR3 has 17 amino acids. Full variable domain (missing parts from reference TRBV7-2 and TRBJ2-1): GAGVSQSPSNKVTEKGKDVELRCDPISGHTALYWYRQSLGQGLEFLIYFQGNSAPDKSGLPSDRFSAERTGGSVSTLTIQRTQQEDSAVYLCASSIRIPRGANNEQFFGPGTRLTVL.

This clonotype was counted many times. The J gene is TRBJ1-1, the V gene TRBV28, with D possibly being TRBD1 (6 bases). V shed 3 bases and J shed 3 bases, with 11 bases lying between them. Per germline, CDR1 MDHEN and CDR2 SYDVKM. The CDR3 consists of 14 residues. The CDR3 sequence: CASSLRGSYTEAFF. Here the CDR3 DNA reads TGTGCCAGCAGTTTGAGGGGGTCTTACACTGAAGCTTTCTTT.

This clonotype was observed at least ten times. CDR3 in amino acids: CASSLRGDNEQFF. In DNA form, the CDR3 reads TGTGCCAGCAGCTTAAGAGGGGACAATGAGCAGTTCTTC. The chain employs TRBV7-6 and TRBJ2-1, with D tentatively TRBD1 or TRBD2 (5 bases each). CDR1 is SGHVS, CDR2 FNYEAQ, per germline. This CDR3 has 13 amino acids. V was trimmed by 2 bases and J by 5 bases, leaving 7 bases between them.